This entry features one T cell receptor (beta chain) sequence. Method: immunoSEQ multiplex PCR; TCRdb's copy keeps in-frame clones and lacks some. The sample yields some 150,000 clones, 90% to 95% seen once. These data belong to a study of T cell responses to AZD1222 COVID-19 vaccine. With 1 base removed from V and 2 bases from J, the gap between germline ends came to 9 bases. There are 15 residues in the CDR3. Germline CDR1 reads SGHVS; CDR2 reads FQNEAQ. The sample consisted of peripheral blood, taken on day 0 of AZD1222 vaccination. The receptor was isolated from an adult in good health. The rearrangement links TRBV7-8 to TRBJ1-3, with D hard to call. The CDR3 DNA follows: TGTGCCAGCAGCTTAGTTACGAAAACTGGAAACACCATATATTTT. Translating it yields CASSLVTKTGNTIYF.